This T cell receptor beta chain was retrieved from a study of shared clonotypes between healthy human individuals. Authors' methods: ImmunoSEQ output held junction-only sequences without quality scores, so filtering differed. The data were produced by immunoSEQ multiplex PCR, yet TCRdb's version contains in-frame clones alone and is incomplete. Clone size and the V and J calls come from that table; the DNA yielded D and trimming. The profile shows fewer than 600,000 clones, around three quarters of them singletons. Study conclusions and caveats: Collection of samples was limited to blood; tissue repertoires likely differ.

About this clone itself: The antigen remains unidentified.

CDR1 and CDR2 from the germline V gene are PRHDT and FYEKMQ (reference sequence). J was trimmed by 5 bases and V by 5 bases; bases with no gene match: 6. The length of the CDR3 is 15 residues. The chain employs TRBV13 and TRBJ2-1, with 10 bases lining up with TRBD1. The TCR sequence derives from a woman aged 40-49 years in good health. Some clones in this sample may be carry-over from other donors' samples. Sequenced input: PBMCs. CDR3 in DNA: TGTGCCAGCAGCGCCCGGGACAGGGGAAACAATGAGCAGTTCTTC. Amino acid sequence: CASSARDRGNNEQFF.